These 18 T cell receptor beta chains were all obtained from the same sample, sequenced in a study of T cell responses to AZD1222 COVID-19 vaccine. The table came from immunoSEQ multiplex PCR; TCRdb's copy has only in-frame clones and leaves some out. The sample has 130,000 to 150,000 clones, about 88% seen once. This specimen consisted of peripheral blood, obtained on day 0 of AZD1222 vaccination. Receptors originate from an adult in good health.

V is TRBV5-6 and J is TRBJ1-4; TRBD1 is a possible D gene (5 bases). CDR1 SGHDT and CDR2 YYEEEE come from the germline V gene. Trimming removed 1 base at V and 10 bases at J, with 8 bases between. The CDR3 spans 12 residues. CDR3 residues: CASSLLQGKLFF. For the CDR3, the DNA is TGTGCCAGCAGCTTGCTCCAGGGAAAACTGTTTTTT.

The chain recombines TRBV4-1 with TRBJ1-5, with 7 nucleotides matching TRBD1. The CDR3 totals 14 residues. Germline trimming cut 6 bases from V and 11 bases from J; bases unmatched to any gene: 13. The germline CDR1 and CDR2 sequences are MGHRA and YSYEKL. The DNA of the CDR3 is TGCGCCAGCAGTCTCGGGACAGACGTCTCGGCCCAGCATTTT. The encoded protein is CASSLGTDVSAQHF.

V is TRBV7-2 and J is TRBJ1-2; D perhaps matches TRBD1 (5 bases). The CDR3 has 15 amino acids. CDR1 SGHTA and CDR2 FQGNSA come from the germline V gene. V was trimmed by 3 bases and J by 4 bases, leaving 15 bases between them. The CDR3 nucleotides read TGTGCCAGCAGCTTTCGCTTGAGTGGGGCCTATGGCTACACCTTC. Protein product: CASSFRLSGAYGYTF.

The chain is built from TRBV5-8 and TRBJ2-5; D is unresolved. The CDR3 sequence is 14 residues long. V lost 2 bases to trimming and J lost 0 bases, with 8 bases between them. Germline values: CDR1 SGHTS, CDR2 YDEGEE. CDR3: CASSFRVNQETQYF. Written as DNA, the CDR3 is TGTGCCAGCAGCTTTCGGGTAAACCAAGAGACCCAGTACTTC.

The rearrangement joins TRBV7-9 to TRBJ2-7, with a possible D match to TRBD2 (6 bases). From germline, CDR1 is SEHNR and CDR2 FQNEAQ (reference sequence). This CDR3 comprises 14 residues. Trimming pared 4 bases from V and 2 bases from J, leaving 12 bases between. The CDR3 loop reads CASSSPGVPYEQYF. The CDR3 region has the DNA TGTGCCAGCAGCTCGCCGGGAGTTCCCTACGAGCAGTACTTC.

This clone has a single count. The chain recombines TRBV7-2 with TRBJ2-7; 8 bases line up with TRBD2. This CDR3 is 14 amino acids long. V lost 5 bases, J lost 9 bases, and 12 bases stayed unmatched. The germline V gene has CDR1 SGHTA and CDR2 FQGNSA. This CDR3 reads CASSPQSGAGGQYF. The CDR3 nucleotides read TGTGCCAGCAGCCCGCAGTCAGGGGCGGGAGGGCAGTACTTC. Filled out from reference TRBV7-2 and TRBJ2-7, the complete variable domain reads GAGVSQSPSNKVTEKGKDVELRCDPISGHTALYWYRQSLGQGLEFLIYFQGNSAPDKSGLPSDRFSAERTGGSVSTLTIQRTQQEDSAVYLCASSPQSGAGGQYFGPGTRLTVT.

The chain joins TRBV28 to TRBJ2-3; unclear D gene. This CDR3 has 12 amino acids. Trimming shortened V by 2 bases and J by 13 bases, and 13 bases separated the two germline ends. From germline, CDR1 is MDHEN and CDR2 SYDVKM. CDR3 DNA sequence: TGTGCCAGCAGTTTAGATTGGAGAGAGAAGTATTTT. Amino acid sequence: CASSLDWREKYF. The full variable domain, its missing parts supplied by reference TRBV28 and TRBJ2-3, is DVKVTQSSRYLVKRTGEKVFLECVQDMDHENMFWYRQDPGLGLRLIYFSYDVKMKEKGDIPEGYSVSREKKERFSLILESASTNQTSMYLCASSLDWREKYFGPGTRLTVL.

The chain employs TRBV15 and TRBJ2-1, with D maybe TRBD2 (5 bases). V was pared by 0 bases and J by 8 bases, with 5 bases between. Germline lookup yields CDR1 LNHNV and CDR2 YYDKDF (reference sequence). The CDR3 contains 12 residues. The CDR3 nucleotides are TGTGCCACCAGCAGAGAGGAGGATGAGCAGTTCTTC. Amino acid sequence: CATSREEDEQFF.

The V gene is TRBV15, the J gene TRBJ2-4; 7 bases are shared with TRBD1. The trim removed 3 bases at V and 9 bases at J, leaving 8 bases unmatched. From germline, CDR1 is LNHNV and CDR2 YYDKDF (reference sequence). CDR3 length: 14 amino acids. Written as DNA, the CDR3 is TGTGCCACCAGCAGCTACAGGGGTCGCGGCATTCAGTACTTC. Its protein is CATSSYRGRGIQYF.

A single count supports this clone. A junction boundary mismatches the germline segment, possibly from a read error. The CDR3 sequence: CAGSKDRGTDTQYF. The DNA of the CDR3 is TGTGCCGGCAGCAAGGACAGGGGCACAGATACGCAGTATTTT. This rearrangement joins TRBV5-5 to TRBJ2-3; 8 nucleotides match TRBD1. The germline V gene encodes CDR1 SGHKS and CDR2 YYEKEE (reference sequence). This CDR3 has 14 residues.

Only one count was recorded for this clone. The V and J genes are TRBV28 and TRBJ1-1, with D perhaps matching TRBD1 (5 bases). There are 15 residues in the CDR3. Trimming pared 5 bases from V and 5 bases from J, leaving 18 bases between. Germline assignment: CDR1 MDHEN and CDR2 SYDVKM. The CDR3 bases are TGTGCCAGCAGTCCCCCCGACGGGGGGAGGACTGAAGCTTTCTTT. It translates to CASSPPDGGRTEAFF.

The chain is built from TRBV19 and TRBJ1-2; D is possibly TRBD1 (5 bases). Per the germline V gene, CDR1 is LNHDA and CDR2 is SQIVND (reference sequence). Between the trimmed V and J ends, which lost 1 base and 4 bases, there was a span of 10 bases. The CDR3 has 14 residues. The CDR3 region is CASSIAGRGYGYTF. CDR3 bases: TGTGCCAGTAGTATAGCGGGGCGCGGCTATGGCTACACCTTC.

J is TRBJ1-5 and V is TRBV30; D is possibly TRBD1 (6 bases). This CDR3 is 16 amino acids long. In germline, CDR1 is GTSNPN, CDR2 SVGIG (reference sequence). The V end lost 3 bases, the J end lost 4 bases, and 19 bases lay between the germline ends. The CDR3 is CAWSRGVGGANQPQHF. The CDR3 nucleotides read TGTGCCTGGAGCCGGGGGGTGGGGGGCGCGAATCAGCCCCAGCATTTT.

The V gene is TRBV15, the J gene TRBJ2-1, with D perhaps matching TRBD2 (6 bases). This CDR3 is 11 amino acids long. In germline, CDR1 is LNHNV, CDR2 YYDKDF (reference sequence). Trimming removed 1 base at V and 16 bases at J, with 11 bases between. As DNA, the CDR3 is TGTGCCACCAGCAGAGGGGAGGCAAAATTCTTC. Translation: CATSRGEAKFF. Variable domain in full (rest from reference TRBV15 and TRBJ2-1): DAMVIQNPRYQVTQFGKPVTLSCSQTLNHNVMYWYQQKSSQAPKLLFHYYDKDFNNEADTPDNFQSRRPNTSFCFLDIRSPGLGDTAMYLCATSRGEAKFFGPGTRLTVL.

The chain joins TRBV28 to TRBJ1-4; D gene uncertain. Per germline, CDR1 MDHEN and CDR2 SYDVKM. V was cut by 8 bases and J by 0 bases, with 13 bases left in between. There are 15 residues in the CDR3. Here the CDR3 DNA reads TGTGCCAGCGCCCGAGGGAGTGCAACTAATGAAAAACTGTTTTTT. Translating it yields CASARGSATNEKLFF.

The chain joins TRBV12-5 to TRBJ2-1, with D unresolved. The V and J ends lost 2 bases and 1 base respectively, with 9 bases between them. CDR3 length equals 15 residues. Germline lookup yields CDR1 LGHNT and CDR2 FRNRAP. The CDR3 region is CASGLPRNSYNEQFF. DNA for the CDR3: TGTGCTAGTGGTTTGCCGCGGAATTCCTACAATGAGCAGTTCTTC. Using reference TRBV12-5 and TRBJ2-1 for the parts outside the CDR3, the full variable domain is DARVTQTPRHKVTEMGQEVTMRCQPILGHNTVFWYRQTMMQGLELLAYFRNRAPLDDSGMPKDRFSAEMPDATLATLKIQPSEPRDSAVYFCASGLPRNSYNEQFFGPGTRLTVL.

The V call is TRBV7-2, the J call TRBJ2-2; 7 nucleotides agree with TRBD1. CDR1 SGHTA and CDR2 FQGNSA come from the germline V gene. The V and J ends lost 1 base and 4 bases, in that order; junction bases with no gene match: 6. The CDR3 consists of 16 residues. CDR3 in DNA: TGTGCCAGCAGCTTAGGAGACAGGGTTTTCACCGGGGAGCTGTTTTTT. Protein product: CASSLGDRVFTGELFF.

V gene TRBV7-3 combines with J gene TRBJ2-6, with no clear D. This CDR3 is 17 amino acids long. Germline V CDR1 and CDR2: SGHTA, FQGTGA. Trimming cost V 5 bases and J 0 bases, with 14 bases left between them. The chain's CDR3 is CASSLLGTHSGANVLTF. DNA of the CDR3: TGTGCCAGCAGCCTGCTTGGAACTCACTCTGGGGCCAACGTCCTGACTTTC.